This T cell receptor beta chain was captured in a study of radiation and T cells in renal cell carcinoma. Study-wide results and caveats: In blood, top tumor clones expanded by 2 weeks, shrinking by 4.

The time point: blood 2 weeks post-SBRT. Documented treatment: 15 Gy SBRT to primary tumor, nephrectomy 4 weeks later. After SBRT, blood was collected at 2 and 4 weeks, plus baseline. The patient's renal cell carcinoma had clear cell pathology. About this clone: Its antigen is undetermined.

Sequencing used immunoSEQ multiplex PCR; TCRdb keeps in-frame clones, though not all of them. Of roughly 49,000 clones listed, roughly 78% were seen once; the top ten hold about 30%. Germline V CDR1 and CDR2: SGHKS, YYEKEE (reference sequence). The CDR3 extends over 16 amino acids. Trimming removed 2 bases from V and 0 bases from J, with 13 bases in between. The chain couples TRBV5-5 to TRBJ2-3, with D perhaps TRBD1 (6 bases). The source material was blood, sampled from a patient whose treatment included radiotherapy and nephrectomy. The clonotype originates from a woman aged 65 to 85 with renal cell carcinoma. CDR3 protein: CASSFLAGVSTDTQYF. CDR3 DNA sequence: TGTGCCAGCAGCTTTTTAGCAGGGGTGAGCACAGATACGCAGTATTTT.